This passage covers 23 T cell receptor beta chains from one sample sequenced in a study of T cell changes during pregnancy in multiple sclerosis. Profiling relied on immunoSEQ multiplex PCR, and the TCRdb table lists in-frame clones only, not all of them. The table has around 60,000 clones, about 96% seen once. The source material was CD8+ T cells from peripheral blood mononuclear cells, sampled after pregnancy. The receptor source for this set is a female donor with multiple sclerosis, enrolled in a pregnancy study.

This clone came up once. The V and J genes are TRBV5-4 and TRBJ2-3, with TRBD2 matching 12 bases. The CDR3 is 17 amino acids. J lost 0 bases, V lost 0 bases, and 2 bases had no gene match. Germline-derived CDR1 and CDR2 are SGHNT and YYREEE (reference sequence). CDR3 protein: CASSLGLAGGSTDTQYF. The CDR3 DNA is TGTGCCAGCAGCTTGGGGCTAGCGGGGGGGAGCACAGATACGCAGTATTTT. Full variable domain (outside the CDR3, taken from reference TRBV5-4 and TRBJ2-3): ETGVTQSPTHLIKTRGQQVTLRCSSQSGHNTVSWYQQALGQGPQFIFQYYREEENGRGNFPPRFSGLQFPNYSSELNVNALELDDSALYLCASSLGLAGGSTDTQYFGPGTRLTVL.

This chain joins TRBV28 and TRBJ2-3; 11 bases map to TRBD1. Per germline, CDR1 MDHEN and CDR2 SYDVKM. V was pared by 6 bases and J by 5 bases, with 13 bases of the junction left unmatched. The CDR3 has 17 residues. In DNA form, the CDR3 reads TGTGCCAGCAGCCAGCTTGCAGGACAGGGGGCCGTAGATACGCAGTATTTT. This codes for CASSQLAGQGAVDTQYF. The full variable domain, completed using reference TRBV28 and TRBJ2-3, is DVKVTQSSRYLVKRTGEKVFLECVQDMDHENMFWYRQDPGLGLRLIYFSYDVKMKEKGDIPEGYSVSREKKERFSLILESASTNQTSMYLCASSQLAGQGAVDTQYFGPGTRLTVL.

The chain has TRBV7-6 and TRBJ1-4; 9 nucleotides match TRBD1. The CDR3 contains 16 residues. V was clipped by 0 bases and J by 4 bases; unmatched bases: 3. CDR1 is SGHVS and CDR2 is FNYEAQ in the germline V gene. Here the CDR3 DNA reads TGTGCCAGCAGCTTAGCCGGGACAGGGTTTAATGAAAAACTGTTTTTT. Translating gives CASSLAGTGFNEKLFF.

This chain joins TRBV16 and TRBJ2-1; no clear D. This CDR3 is built from 16 residues. Trimming shortened V by 2 bases and J by 0 bases, and 11 bases separated the two germline ends. Germline CDR1 KGHSY, CDR2 FQNENV. The chain's CDR3 is CASSQGTVHSYNEQFF. In DNA form, the CDR3 reads TGTGCCAGCAGCCAAGGAACAGTCCACTCCTACAATGAGCAGTTCTTC. The complete variable domain, with remaining parts taken from reference TRBV16 and TRBJ2-1, reads GEEVAQTPKHLVRGEGQKAKLYCAPIKGHSYVFWYQQVLKNEFKFLISFQNENVFDETGMPKERFSAKCLPNSPCSLEIQATKLEDSAVYFCASSQGTVHSYNEQFFGPGTRLTVL.

The V call is TRBV13, the J call TRBJ2-5; D is perhaps TRBD1 (6 bases). This CDR3 region has 14 residues. CDR1 is PRHDT and CDR2 is FYEKMQ in the germline V gene (reference sequence). Trimming took 5 bases from V and 1 from J, leaving 11 bases between them. Here the CDR3 DNA reads TGTGCCAGCAGCCCGGACAGATTCCAAGAGACCCAGTACTTC. This codes for CASSPDRFQETQYF. Filled out from reference TRBV13 and TRBJ2-5, the complete variable domain reads AAGVIQSPRHLIKEKRETATLKCYPIPRHDTVYWYQQGPGQDPQFLISFYEKMQSDKGSIPDRFSAQQFSDYHSELNMSSLELGDSALYFCASSPDRFQETQYFGPGTRLLVL.

The rearrangement joins TRBV7-9 to TRBJ2-1, with TRBD2 identical over 14 bases. This CDR3 region has 15 residues. V lost 6 bases to trimming and J lost 8 bases; unmatched junction nucleotides: 6. CDR1 is SEHNR and CDR2 is FQNEAQ in the germline V gene (reference sequence). For the CDR3, the DNA is TGTGCCAGCAGGCCGGGACTAGCGGGAGCCGATGAGCAGTTCTTC. It translates to CASRPGLAGADEQFF.

The chain has TRBV19 and TRBJ1-1; no reliable D call. Trimming cost V 9 bases and J 0 bases, with 14 bases left between them. CDR1 is LNHDA and CDR2 is SQIVND in the germline V gene (reference sequence). This CDR3 is 14 amino acids long. CDR3 protein: CASSLTILNTEAFF. The CDR3 DNA sequence: TGTGCCAGCAGCCTCACTATTTTGAACACTGAAGCTTTCTTT.

This chain uses TRBV13 with TRBJ2-7; 11 bases are a match to TRBD1. The junction had 7 bases not matched to a gene; V was cut back by 4 bases and J by 2 bases. CDR1 and CDR2 (germline): PRHDT, FYEKMQ (reference sequence). The CDR3 is 16 residues long. CDR3 nucleotide sequence: TGTGCCAGCAGCTCGAGGGGACAGGGGGGACCCTACGAGCAGTACTTC. This sequence encodes CASSSRGQGGPYEQYF.

This chain connects TRBV2 to TRBJ2-1; D is ambiguous. From germline, CDR1 is SNHLY and CDR2 FYNNEI. This CDR3 has 10 residues. V was cut by 7 bases and J by 8 bases, with 6 bases left in between. CDR3 in amino acids: CASMGDEQFF. The CDR3 bases are TGTGCCAGCATGGGCGATGAGCAGTTCTTC.

The V call is TRBV11-3, the J call TRBJ2-1; D is possibly TRBD2 (5 bases). V was shortened by 4 bases and J by 0 bases, with 10 bases between the two germline ends. This CDR3 is 15 amino acids long. CDR1 SGHNT and CDR2 YENEEA come from the germline V gene. The CDR3 loop is CASSSRESSYNEQFF. CDR3 nucleotide sequence: TGTGCCAGCAGCTCGAGGGAGAGCTCCTACAATGAGCAGTTCTTC. The entire variable domain, with the rest obtained from reference TRBV11-3 and TRBJ2-1, is as follows: EAGVVQSPRYKIIEKKQPVAFWCNPISGHNTLYWYLQNLGQGPELLIRYENEEAVDDSQLPKDRFSAERLKGVDSTLKIQPAELGDSAVYLCASSSRESSYNEQFFGPGTRLTVL.

The chain is built from TRBV29-1 and TRBJ2-1; 9 nucleotides match TRBD2. The germline V gene encodes CDR1 SQVTM and CDR2 ANQGSEA. V gave up 1 base and J gave up 13 bases; unmatched junction bases: 2. This CDR3 region has 11 residues. CDR3 in amino acids: CSVEGLAGQFF. DNA of the CDR3: TGCAGCGTTGAAGGGCTAGCGGGACAGTTCTTC.

This rearrangement joins TRBV2 to TRBJ1-1; D is ambiguous. From germline, CDR1 is SNHLY and CDR2 FYNNEI. Trimming removed 7 bases from V and 5 bases from J, with 14 bases in between. The CDR3 covers 13 residues. CDR3 DNA sequence: TGTGCCAGCACCCCGGAGTCGGGGACTGAAGCTTTCTTT. As protein: CASTPESGTEAFF.

The genes are TRBV27 and TRBJ2-2; 9 bases align to TRBD2. The V gene end was trimmed by 5 bases and the J gene end by 1 base; junction bases not matched to a gene: 5. CDR3 length: 16 residues. In germline, CDR1 is MNHEY, CDR2 SMNVEV (reference sequence). CDR3 DNA sequence: TGTGCCAGCAGTCTCATACTAGCGGGGAACACCGGGGAGCTGTTTTTT. Translating gives CASSLILAGNTGELFF.

J is TRBJ2-1 and V is TRBV6-4, with unresolved D. The CDR3 is made up of 13 amino acids. CDR1 and CDR2 from the germline V gene are MRHNA and SNTAGT. Between the trimmed V and J ends, which lost 0 bases and 9 bases, there was a span of 9 bases. The CDR3 reads CASSDSPGSEQFF. The CDR3 DNA sequence: TGTGCCAGCAGTGACTCCCCAGGATCTGAGCAGTTCTTC.

The V gene is TRBV6-4, the J gene TRBJ2-2, with a possible D match to TRBD2 (5 bases). Trimming left V 4 bases short and J 5 bases short, with 11 bases between. The CDR3 runs 14 residues. Germline CDR1 reads MRHNA; CDR2 reads SNTAGT. This CDR3 is CASSAGSITGELFF. DNA for the CDR3: TGTGCCAGCAGTGCGGGATCAATAACCGGGGAGCTGTTTTTT.

This sequence joins TRBV9 and TRBJ1-6; a weak D match, TRBD1 (6 bases). The V end lost 2 bases, the J end lost 7 bases, and 13 bases lay between the germline ends. CDR1 and CDR2 (germline): SGDLS, YYNGEE. This CDR3 region has 15 residues. In DNA form, the CDR3 reads TGTGCCAGCAGCGTTTCAGGGGTCCTCAATTCACCCCTCCACTTT. This translates into CASSVSGVLNSPLHF.

The chain employs TRBV7-3 and TRBJ2-5; TRBD2 matches 11 bases. Unmatched junction bases numbered 9, after V lost 5 bases and J lost 7 bases. There are 15 residues in the CDR3. Germline V gives CDR1 SGHTA, CDR2 FQGTGA. The CDR3 loop is CASSPLAGGPGTQYF. The CDR3 DNA follows: TGTGCCAGCAGCCCGTTAGCGGGAGGGCCCGGGACCCAGTACTTC.

The chain carries TRBV5-4 and TRBJ2-7, with D perhaps TRBD1 (7 bases). V was cut by 0 bases and J by 2 bases, with 15 bases left in between. From germline, CDR1 is SGHNT and CDR2 YYREEE (reference sequence). The CDR3 has 16 amino acids. The CDR3 DNA reads TGTGCCAGCAGCTTGGAAGGGGGCGGGGTCCCCTACGAGCAGTACTTC. Protein product: CASSLEGGGVPYEQYF. Drawing the rest from reference TRBV5-4 and TRBJ2-7, the complete variable domain is ETGVTQSPTHLIKTRGQQVTLRCSSQSGHNTVSWYQQALGQGPQFIFQYYREEENGRGNFPPRFSGLQFPNYSSELNVNALELDDSALYLCASSLEGGGVPYEQYFGPGTRLTVT.

This clone was found once. The chain uses TRBV6-6 and TRBJ1-1; D not certain. This CDR3 contains 13 residues. V was cut by 7 bases and J by 0 bases, with 9 bases left in between. The germline CDR1 and CDR2 sequences are MNHNY and SVGAGI (reference sequence). CDR3 amino acids: CASMQAVNTEAFF. DNA for the CDR3: TGTGCCAGCATGCAGGCCGTGAACACTGAAGCTTTCTTT.

The chain is built from TRBV27 and TRBJ2-1, with D hard to call. The CDR3 loop spans 15 amino acids. The germline V gene encodes CDR1 MNHEY and CDR2 SMNVEV (reference sequence). V gave up 6 bases and J gave up 7 bases, with 19 bases separating them. The CDR3 loop is CASSFYPGLVNEQFF. CDR3 DNA sequence: TGTGCCAGCAGCTTTTACCCCGGTCTTGTGAATGAGCAGTTCTTC.

The V call is TRBV7-9, the J call TRBJ2-7; 7 bases are shared with TRBD2. With 0 bases clipped from V and 1 base from J, the junction kept 3 bases outside the gene matches. Germline-derived CDR1 and CDR2 are SEHNR and FQNEAQ (reference sequence). This CDR3 region has 15 residues. DNA for the CDR3: TGTGCCAGCAGCTTAGCTCCGGGACTATCCTACGAGCAGTACTTC. Encoded protein: CASSLAPGLSYEQYF.

The gene calls are TRBV19 and TRBJ2-2; the D gene is possibly TRBD2 (5 bases). The germline V gene has CDR1 LNHDA and CDR2 SQIVND (reference sequence). V was pared by 4 bases and J by 11 bases, with 14 bases between. This CDR3 contains 13 residues. CDR3 DNA: TGTGCCAGTAGTACGCCGGGGTTGGGAGAGCTGTTTTTT. This codes for CASSTPGLGELFF.

For the CDR3, the DNA is TGTGCCAGTAGTATCGGTCCCGGGTTGAACACTGAAGCTTTCTTT. Its translation is CASSIGPGLNTEAFF. The chain links TRBV19 to TRBJ1-1; D ambiguous. This CDR3 is 15 amino acids long. Deletions cut 3 bases from V and 0 bases from J, with 11 bases between. The germline CDR1 and CDR2 sequences are LNHDA and SQIVND (reference sequence). Based on the CDR3 plus reference TRBV19 and TRBJ1-1, the full variable domain is DGGITQSPKYLFRKEGQNVTLSCEQNLNHDAMYWYRQDPGQGLRLIYYSQIVNDFQKGDIAEGYSVSREKKESFPLTVTSAQKNPTAFYLCASSIGPGLNTEAFFGQGTRLTVV.